This TCR beta chain was profiled in a study of blood T cell repertoires in COVID-19. Study background: T cells, B-cell-depleted T cells, or PBMCs provided the cDNA or gDNA that served as material.

Original handling: Estimation of nucleated cell counts was performed using reference gene primer amplification. Sequencing used immunoSEQ multiplex PCR; TCRdb keeps in-frame clones, though not all of them. The V and J calls and clone size are taken from that table; D and trimming were inferred from the DNA. The data contain roughly 150,000 clones, 87% of them singletons. Trimming shortened V by 6 bases and J by 0 bases, and 17 bases separated the two germline ends. The germline gives CDR1 KGHSH, CDR2 LQKENI. The CDR3 length is 16 residues. This clone was detected only a few times. Sequences were obtained from peripheral blood. The rearrangement joins TRBV18 to TRBJ1-1; D is ambiguous. This TCR was recovered from a human donor in a cohort sampled during active COVID-19. DNA for the CDR3: TGTGCCAGCTCGCCCGGAAAGGAGGGAATGAACACTGAAGCTTTCTTT. It specifies CASSPGKEGMNTEAFF.